Presented here are 5 T cell receptor beta chains from one specimen sequenced in a study of blood T cell repertoires in COVID-19. Only in-frame clones appear in the TCRdb table, and some are missing; sequencing was by immunoSEQ multiplex PCR. The profile covers 150,000 or so clones, with approximately 82% appearing a single time and about 4.6% taken by the ten largest. Source material: PBMCs or T cells enriched from blood (not recorded which). These receptors all come from a woman aged 45 to 65 who had recovered from COVID-19.

V and J are TRBV19 and TRBJ1-6, with D hard to call. Trimming took 10 bases from V and 10 from J, leaving 17 bases between them. The CDR3 is 13 residues long. Germline CDR1 reads LNHDA; CDR2 reads SQIVND (reference sequence). In nucleotides, the CDR3 is TGTGCCACCAATCCTGGAGTAGGATCACCCCTCCACTTT. This gives the protein CATNPGVGSPLHF.

This clone has more than one count but fewer than ten. The chain uses TRBV11-2 and TRBJ1-1; 7 bases agree with TRBD1. V dropped 2 bases and J dropped 0; count of bases not matched to a gene: 3. This CDR3 is built from 15 residues. Germline values: CDR1 SGHAT, CDR2 FQNNGV. CDR3 coding DNA: TGTGCCAGCAGCTTAATGACAGGGATGAACACTGAAGCTTTCTTT. It codes for CASSLMTGMNTEAFF.

The chain combines TRBV7-2 with TRBJ2-3; the D is unclear. The ends were cut back, 8 bases at V and 0 bases at J, with 3 bases in the middle. The CDR3 runs 11 residues. Looked up from germline, CDR1 is SGHTA and CDR2 is FQGNSA. CDR3 bases: TGTGCCAGCGGCAGCACAGATACGCAGTATTTT. Protein sequence: CASGSTDTQYF.

This chain connects TRBV7-2 to TRBJ1-2; 9 nucleotides agree with TRBD1. The CDR3 spans 14 residues. J gave up 6 bases and V 2 bases, and 4 bases lay outside the gene matches. CDR1 and CDR2 from the germline V gene are SGHTA and FQGNSA. The CDR3 region has the DNA TGTGCCAGCAGCTTAACAGGGGGCGCGGATGGCTACACCTTC. Its translation: CASSLTGGADGYTF.

This clone was detected a few times. V is TRBV10-3 and J is TRBJ2-7; 12 bases are shared with TRBD2. The CDR3 consists of 16 residues. In germline, CDR1 is ENHRY, CDR2 SYGVKD. J was trimmed by 7 bases and V by 3 bases; bases with no gene match: 10. The CDR3 region is CAISDPTSGGAGEQYV. Written as DNA, the CDR3 is TGTGCCATCAGTGACCCGACTAGCGGGGGAGCGGGGGAGCAGTACGTC.